Described below is a single TCR beta chain sequence and its context. Its antigen remains unknown. This table comes from immunoSEQ multiplex PCR, and its TCRdb copy is limited to in-frame clones, with some not included. The table shows around 150,000 clones, with 85% to 90% occurring only once. The germline gives CDR1 LNHDA, CDR2 SQIVND (reference sequence). This CDR3 is built from 12 residues. V was shortened by 6 bases and J by 5 bases, with 11 bases between the two germline ends. The record originates from a study of cytomegalovirus exposure and HLA in healthy donors. Study-wide results and caveats: In vitro confirmation showed three CMV-associated chains to be CMV antigen specific.

The sample comprised PBMCs. V is TRBV19 and J is TRBJ2-7; a weak D match, TRBD1 (6 bases). The clonotype was recovered from a man between 18 and 29 years old in good health and CMV-seropositive. The CDR3 sequence is CASREQGNEQYF. CDR3 sequence (DNA): TGTGCCAGTAGGGAACAGGGCAACGAGCAGTACTTC.